Presented here are 26 T cell receptor beta chains from one specimen sequenced in a study of cytomegalovirus exposure and HLA in healthy donors. PCR amplification relied on 60 Vbeta primers (plus 13 Jbeta primers). The assay was immunoSEQ multiplex PCR, and TCRdb's table has in-frame clones only and misses some. The sample has roughly 150,000 clones, 82% seen once. Sequencing was performed on PBMCs. All receptors come from a male donor in good health and CMV-seronegative.

V and J are TRBV10-3 and TRBJ2-3; the match to TRBD2 covers 11 bases. CDR3 length: 16 residues. J lost 3 bases, V lost 10 bases, and 12 bases had no gene match. Germline V gene sequence: CDR1 ENHRY, CDR2 SYGVKD. CDR3 amino acids: CATAGRLAGLTDTQYF. The CDR3 nucleotides read TGTGCCACCGCAGGGAGACTAGCGGGATTGACAGATACGCAGTATTTT.

The V and J genes are TRBV29-1 and TRBJ2-4; D is unclear. The CDR3 is made up of 13 amino acids. CDR1 is SQVTM and CDR2 is ANQGSEA in the germline V gene. V was clipped by 3 bases and J by 5 bases, with 11 bases between them. The DNA for the CDR3 is TGCAGCGTTGACATAATAGAACAAAACATTCAGTACTTC. It codes for CSVDIIEQNIQYF.

This chain links TRBV7-2 with TRBJ2-5, with 7 bases that match TRBD1. The J call may not be correct, given that the DNA end is closer to TRBJ2-7. CDR1 is SGHTA, CDR2 FQGNSA, per germline. The length of the CDR3 is 15 residues. The CDR3: CASSPAWDSSYEQYF. The CDR3 nucleotides read TGTGCCAGCAGCCCCGCGTGGGACAGCTCCTACGAGCAGTACTTC.

The chain links TRBV7-8 to TRBJ2-5; TRBD2 aligns across 11 bases. The V and J ends lost 4 bases and 4 bases, in that order; junction bases with no gene match: 8. Germline CDR1 and CDR2: SGHVS and FQNEAQ. CDR3 length: 16 amino acids. The CDR3 bases are TGTGCCAGCAGCTACGGACTAGCGGGTGACCTAGAGACCCAGTACTTC. The encoded protein is CASSYGLAGDLETQYF.

V and J are TRBV19 and TRBJ2-7, with a tentative D call TRBD2 (5 bases). The CDR3 contains 14 residues. Trimming removed 3 bases from V and 7 bases from J, with 16 bases in between. Germline V lookup: CDR1 LNHDA, CDR2 SQIVND (reference sequence). In nucleotides, the CDR3 is TGTGCCAGTAGTATGAGGGTTACGGAGTGGGAGCAGTACTTC. Its protein product is CASSMRVTEWEQYF.

This chain links TRBV27 with TRBJ2-7; weak D call: TRBD1 (6 bases). This CDR3 has 12 residues. Per the germline V gene, CDR1 is MNHEY and CDR2 is SMNVEV (reference sequence). V dropped 6 bases and J dropped 5 bases, with 11 bases sitting between them. CDR3 nucleotide sequence: TGTGCCAGCAGGAACACAGGGAACGAGCAGTACTTC. It encodes CASRNTGNEQYF.

The chain uses TRBV27 and TRBJ2-7; 8 positions agree with TRBD1. The CDR3 loop spans 15 amino acids. CDR1 and CDR2 (germline): MNHEY, SMNVEV (reference sequence). Germline trimming cut 2 bases from V and 3 bases from J; bases unmatched to any gene: 6. Here the CDR3 DNA reads TGTGCCAGCAGTTTAGGGACAGGAGCCTACTACGAGCAGTACTTC. Its protein product is CASSLGTGAYYEQYF.

V usage is TRBV27 and J usage is TRBJ2-2; D possibly corresponds to TRBD2 (6 bases). Germline V CDR1 and CDR2: MNHEY, SMNVEV (reference sequence). This CDR3 is built from 13 residues. V was clipped by 4 bases and J by 6 bases, with 9 bases between them. This CDR3 reads CASSSREAGELFF. CDR3 sequence (DNA): TGTGCCAGCAGTTCAAGGGAGGCCGGGGAGCTGTTTTTT.

This chain joins TRBV4-1 and TRBJ2-5; 9 bases align to TRBD2. The V segment lost 1 base and the J segment 2 bases; nucleotides outside the gene matches: 5. The CDR3 is made up of 16 amino acids. Germline V gene data show CDR1 as MGHRA and CDR2 as YSYEKL. The CDR3 DNA follows: TGCGCCAGCAGCCAAGGTCGAGCGGGGGGACAAGAGACCCAGTACTTC. Translated, it gives CASSQGRAGGQETQYF.

The J gene is TRBJ2-1, the V gene TRBV6-6; TRBD2 agrees at 8 bases. Trimming at V came to 2 bases and at J to 6 bases, leaving 3 bases not matched to a gene. The CDR3 runs to 14 residues. The germline CDR1 and CDR2 sequences are MNHNY and SVGAGI (reference sequence). Here the CDR3 reads CASSYPGLGNEQFF. CDR3 bases: TGTGCCAGCAGTTACCCGGGACTAGGCAATGAGCAGTTCTTC.

The V and J genes are TRBV6-4 and TRBJ2-2; 7 bases map to TRBD1. This CDR3 spans 15 amino acids. Trimming removed 2 bases from V and 5 bases from J; junction bases left unmatched: 5. CDR1 MRHNA and CDR2 SNTAGT come from the germline V gene. In nucleotides, the CDR3 is TGTGCCAGCAGTGACCAGGGACAGACTACCGGGGAGCTGTTTTTT. Its protein is CASSDQGQTTGELFF.

CDR3 protein: CASGLEWRDFRVNTEAFF. CDR3 nucleotide sequence: TGTGCTAGTGGTTTGGAATGGCGGGACTTTCGCGTGAACACTGAAGCTTTCTTT. The chain joins TRBV12-5 to TRBJ1-1, with D possibly being TRBD1 (5 bases). V lost 1 base to trimming and J lost 0 bases, with 18 bases between them. The germline CDR1 and CDR2 sequences are LGHNT and FRNRAP. The CDR3 length is 18 residues.

This chain uses TRBV25-1 with TRBJ2-7, with D uncertain. V was pared by 4 bases and J by 2 bases, with 12 bases between. The CDR3 loop spans 14 amino acids. Germline V gives CDR1 MGHDK, CDR2 SYGVNS. DNA of the CDR3: TGTGCCAGCAGTGCCAGTTTAAACCCCTACGAGCAGTACTTC. This gives the protein CASSASLNPYEQYF.

The chain is built from TRBV11-3 and TRBJ2-3, with 8 bases matching TRBD1. The ends lost 9 bases at V and 3 bases at J; junction bases unmatched: 11. The CDR3 extends over 15 amino acids. Germline CDR1 SGHNT, CDR2 YENEEA. CDR3 in DNA: TGTGCCAGGGGAGGACAGGGCCACCCTACAGATACGCAGTATTTT. Translation: CARGGQGHPTDTQYF.

J is TRBJ2-7 and V is TRBV2; D call uncertain. The CDR3 consists of 16 residues. V was pared by 2 bases and J by 2 bases, with 16 bases between. Germline CDR1 reads SNHLY; CDR2 reads FYNNEI. As DNA, the CDR3 is TGTGCCAGCAGTGAATATGTCTTTACGGCGGCCTACGAGCAGTACTTC. Its translation: CASSEYVFTAAYEQYF.

This rearrangement joins TRBV7-2 to TRBJ2-1; the match to TRBD2 covers 7 bases. Germline CDR1 reads SGHTA; CDR2 reads FQGNSA. This CDR3 comprises 17 residues. V dropped 5 bases and J dropped 2; count of bases not matched to a gene: 12. The CDR3 nucleotides read TGTGCCAGCAGCGCTACCCTAGTGGGAGGGGCCTACAATGAGCAGTTCTTC. It is translated as CASSATLVGGAYNEQFF.

The rearrangement uses TRBV6-1 and TRBJ2-1; 9 bases are shared with TRBD2. The V gene end was trimmed by 1 base and the J gene end by 0 bases; junction bases not matched to a gene: 4. This CDR3 comprises 17 residues. Germline CDR1 and CDR2: MNHNS and SASEGT. The CDR3 DNA follows: TGTGCCAGCAGTGAAGACGGTAGCGGGAGCTCCTACAATGAGCAGTTCTTC. This translates into CASSEDGSGSSYNEQFF.

The chain uses TRBV7-2 and TRBJ2-2; 12 bases are a match to TRBD2. The V and J ends lost 5 bases and 8 bases, in that order; junction bases with no gene match: 3. The length of the CDR3 is 14 residues. Germline V gene data show CDR1 as SGHTA and CDR2 as FQGNSA. CDR3 amino acids: CASSGTSGLGELFF. The CDR3 DNA is TGTGCCAGCAGCGGGACTAGCGGGCTTGGGGAGCTGTTTTTT.

This chain joins TRBV19 and TRBJ1-2, with 7 bases lining up with TRBD1. CDR1 is LNHDA and CDR2 is SQIVND in the germline V gene (reference sequence). There are 14 residues in the CDR3. With 10 bases clipped from V and 4 bases from J, the junction kept 12 bases outside the gene matches. This chain's CDR3 is CAISGDSFPYGYTF. In nucleotides, the CDR3 is TGTGCCATATCCGGGGACAGTTTCCCCTATGGCTACACCTTC.

The gene calls are TRBV18 and TRBJ2-3, with 9 positions matching TRBD2. This CDR3 is built from 16 residues. CDR1 KGHSH and CDR2 LQKENI come from the germline V gene. Unmatched junction bases numbered 8, after V lost 4 bases and J lost 3 bases. CDR3 in DNA: TGTGCCAGCTCACTTTACGCGGGAGGGCCGACAGATACGCAGTATTTT. It specifies CASSLYAGGPTDTQYF. Complete variable domain (other parts from reference TRBV18 and TRBJ2-3): NAGVMQNPRHLVRRRGQEARLRCSPMKGHSHVYWYRQLPEEGLKFMVYLQKENIIDESGMPKERFSAEFPKEGPSILRIQQVVRGDSAAYFCASSLYAGGPTDTQYFGPGTRLTVL.

The chain is built from TRBV4-2 and TRBJ1-6; 8 nucleotides align to TRBD1. Germline CDR1 LGHNA, CDR2 YNFKEQ. This CDR3 contains 17 residues. Trimming removed 0 bases from V and 7 bases from J; junction bases left unmatched: 8. The CDR3 is CASSQDASDRVNSPLHF. CDR3 coding DNA: TGTGCCAGCAGCCAAGATGCGTCGGACAGGGTAAATTCACCCCTCCACTTT.

V gene TRBV30 combines with J gene TRBJ2-3, with 7 bases that match TRBD2. CDR3 size: 13 residues. Trimming removed 7 bases from V and 2 bases from J; junction bases left unmatched: 6. CDR1 is GTSNPN, CDR2 SVGIG, per germline (reference sequence). The CDR3 DNA sequence: TGTGCCTTATCTAGCGGATACACAGATACGCAGTATTTT. Its translation: CALSSGYTDTQYF.

The chain recombines TRBV19 with TRBJ1-1; D remains unclear. CDR1 and CDR2 from the germline V gene are LNHDA and SQIVND (reference sequence). This CDR3 has 13 amino acids. V lost 5 bases and J lost 0, with 7 bases in between. The CDR3 nucleotides read TGTGCCAGTAGTTTTGAGATGAACACTGAAGCTTTCTTT. This encodes CASSFEMNTEAFF.

The rearrangement uses TRBV4-3 and TRBJ2-1; 14 bases match TRBD2. The CDR3 runs to 17 residues. The V segment lost 0 bases and the J segment 7 bases; nucleotides outside the gene matches: 5. In germline, CDR1 is LGHNA, CDR2 YSLEER. CDR3 DNA: TGCGCCAGCAGCCAAGAAGGAGGGACTAGCGGGAGTAATGAGCAGTTCTTC. Encoded protein: CASSQEGGTSGSNEQFF.

The chain uses TRBV10-3 and TRBJ2-3; 7 bases line up with TRBD1. V gave up 3 bases and J gave up 0 bases; unmatched junction bases: 9. CDR3 length equals 17 residues. Germline CDR1 reads ENHRY; CDR2 reads SYGVKD. CDR3 nucleotide sequence: TGTGCCATCAGTGATAGAGGGACAGCTCTTAGCACAGATACGCAGTATTTT. Translated: CAISDRGTALSTDTQYF.

This clone was detected a few times. The chain uses TRBV5-5 and TRBJ1-5; TRBD1 is a possible D gene (5 bases). V gave up 4 bases and J gave up 1 base, with 12 bases separating them. The CDR3 covers 15 residues. Germline V gene sequence: CDR1 SGHKS, CDR2 YYEKEE (reference sequence). This CDR3 is CASSPLGGSNQPQHF. In DNA form, the CDR3 reads TGTGCCAGCAGCCCCCTCGGGGGGAGCAATCAGCCCCAGCATTTT.